A single count supports the clone carrying this T cell receptor beta chain. This entry belongs to a study of T cell repertoires in cytomegalovirus infection. Trimming cost V 1 base and J 2 bases, with 15 bases left between them. The CDR3 has 16 amino acids. Germline V gene sequence: CDR1 LGHDT, CDR2 YNNKEL (reference sequence). In TCRdb, the reads were re-called with MiXCR into one record per CDR3 protein. Of nearly 550,000 distinct CDR3 sequences in the sample, approximately 15% were seen once. The sequence derives from a human donor in good health (CMV status not recorded). Some clones in this sample may be carry-over from other donors' samples. V usage is TRBV3-1 and J usage is TRBJ2-7; D may be TRBD1 (5 bases). Sample: CD8+ T cells from PBMCs. The CDR3 DNA sequence: TGTGCCAGCAGCCAAGGGAGCCAGGGTTGGACCTACGAGCAGTACTTC. Encoded protein: CASSQGSQGWTYEQYF.